This T cell receptor (beta chain) was observed in a study of post-analysis software for immune sequencing data. Turning to the study itself: The disease courses spanned relapsing-remitting, secondary progressive and progressive-relapsing forms of multiple sclerosis.

Prepared TCR beta cDNA libraries contained unique molecular identifiers. Input amounts of 1 to 10 million T cells were used. These gave 500,000 or so cDNA molecules, so each molecule approximated one T cell. TCRdb re-analysed the PCR reads in MiXCR, keeping a single row per CDR3 protein. The sample has 600,000 to 700,000 distinct CDR3 sequences; approximately 60% are singletons. The CDR3 sequence is 14 residues long. The V gene lost 5 bases and the J gene lost 2 bases, with 13 bases spanning the gap. About this clonotype itself: Its antigen remains unknown.

Study conclusions and caveats: By F measure, samples from a shared preparation batch strongly co-clustered. In patients, five or six TRBV segments were more frequent than in controls, with TRBV5-6, TRBV5-1 and TRBV20-1 among them. Controls significantly exceeded multiple sclerosis patients in normalized Chao1 diversity.

Sequenced: blood. This TCR derives from a girl aged 2-10 years with multiple sclerosis. The chain combines TRBV12-3 or TRBV12-4 with TRBJ2-7; a weak D match, TRBD2 (6 bases). The CDR3 DNA reads as TGTGCCAGCAGTCCGCGGGACGGAGCCTACGAGCAGTACTTC. This sequence encodes CASSPRDGAYEQYF.